Sequencing of this T cell receptor beta chain was carried out in a study of technical replicates of blood from a few donors. The ends were cut back, 8 bases at V and 3 bases at J, with 14 bases in the middle. The CDR3 is made up of 13 amino acids. Germline V CDR1 and CDR2: MNHEY, SMNVEV (reference sequence). The repertoire was sequenced with immunoSEQ multiplex PCR; TCRdb's copy has only in-frame clones and lacks some. The repertoire includes about 72,000 clones, over 95% of them detected once, and 0.24% sits in the top ten. V usage is TRBV27 and J usage is TRBJ2-7; tentative D call: TRBD2 (6 bases). The specimen sequenced was T cells isolated from PBMCs. This TCR came from a human donor in good health. CDR3 in amino acids: CASGSGYDYEQYF. In DNA form, the CDR3 reads TGTGCCAGCGGCAGCGGGTACGACTACGAGCAGTACTTC.